These T cell receptor beta chains were read from a single sample in a study of cytomegalovirus exposure and HLA in healthy donors. Profiled with immunoSEQ multiplex PCR; TCRdb holds only in-frame clones, not every one. The sample lists over 200,000 clones, roughly 88% seen once, with 2.9% in the top ten. The sample consisted of PBMCs. These receptors originate from a woman between 18 and 29 years old in good health and CMV-seronegative. The CDR3 runs from the conserved cysteine through the conserved F or W. D genes are given only for firm matches. A row's size may be missing; if present it is once, few, many or a size class.

clone_size: -; d_call: -; j_call: TRBJ2-1; v_call: TRBV29-1; cdr3_length: 15; cdr3_nt: TGCAGCGTTGAAGATCCGGCGGGTTGGTACAATGAGCAGTTCTTC; cdr3_aa: CSVEDPAGWYNEQFF
clone_size: -; d_call: TRBD2; j_call: TRBJ2-7; v_call: TRBV2; cdr3_length: 14; cdr3_nt: TGTGCCAGCGGACTAGCGGGAAGAACCTACGAGCAGTACTTC; cdr3_aa: CASGLAGRTYEQYF
clone_size: -; d_call: -; j_call: TRBJ2-5; v_call: TRBV9; cdr3_length: 14; cdr3_nt: TGTGCCAGCAGCGACACTCGACAGGTAGAGACCCAGTACTTC; cdr3_aa: CASSDTRQVETQYF
clone_size: -; d_call: -; j_call: TRBJ1-1; v_call: TRBV10-3; cdr3_length: 15; cdr3_nt: TGTGCCATCAGTGAGTCGGGACAACCTAACACTGAAGCTTTCTTT; cdr3_aa: CAISESGQPNTEAFF
clone_size: -; d_call: TRBD2; j_call: TRBJ2-1; v_call: TRBV27; cdr3_length: 18; cdr3_nt: TGTGCCAGCAGTAAAGGGGCTAGCGGGGGCCCTACCTACAATGAGCAGTTCTTC; cdr3_aa: CASSKGASGGPTYNEQFF
clone_size: -; d_call: -; j_call: TRBJ2-7; v_call: TRBV27; cdr3_length: 14; cdr3_nt: TGTGCCAGCAGTTTATCGGGACTTCCCTACGAGCAGTACTTC; cdr3_aa: CASSLSGLPYEQYF
clone_size: -; d_call: -; j_call: TRBJ1-1; v_call: TRBV27; cdr3_length: 12; cdr3_nt: TGTGCCAGCAGCACCGGCCGGGGTGAAGCTTTCTTT; cdr3_aa: CASSTGRGEAFF
clone_size: -; d_call: -; j_call: TRBJ1-5; v_call: TRBV15; cdr3_length: 14; cdr3_nt: TGTGCCACCAGCAGACAGGTTAGCAATCAGCCCCAGCATTTT; cdr3_aa: CATSRQVSNQPQHF
clone_size: -; d_call: -; j_call: TRBJ1-5; v_call: TRBV2; cdr3_length: 13; cdr3_nt: TGTGCCAGCAGTGACGGAGTGAATCAGCCCCAGCATTTT; cdr3_aa: CASSDGVNQPQHF
clone_size: once; d_call: -; j_call: TRBJ1-1; v_call: TRBV27; cdr3_length: 14; cdr3_nt: TGTGCCAGCAGTGCAGAGCGAGGGAACACTGAAGCTTTCTTT; cdr3_aa: CASSAERGNTEAFF
clone_size: -; d_call: TRBD2; j_call: TRBJ2-5; v_call: TRBV11-2; cdr3_length: 14; cdr3_nt: TGTGCCAGCAGCTTAGATCCGACTAGCGAGACCCAGTACTTC; cdr3_aa: CASSLDPTSETQYF
clone_size: -; d_call: TRBD1; j_call: TRBJ2-7; v_call: TRBV13; cdr3_length: 16; cdr3_nt: TGTGCCAGCAGCTTTTCGTCACAGGGGGACGACTACGAGCAGTACTTC; cdr3_aa: CASSFSSQGDDYEQYF
clone_size: -; d_call: TRBD1; j_call: TRBJ1-1; v_call: TRBV18; cdr3_length: 15; cdr3_nt: TGTGCCAGCTCACCGACACAGGGGGCGCGAGTTGAAGCTTTCTTT; cdr3_aa: CASSPTQGARVEAFF
clone_size: -; d_call: TRBD2; j_call: TRBJ2-7; v_call: TRBV5-6; cdr3_length: 15; cdr3_nt: TGTGCCAGCAGCTTTGCGGGGGGAAACTCCTACGAGCAGTACTTC; cdr3_aa: CASSFAGGNSYEQYF
clone_size: -; d_call: TRBD2; j_call: TRBJ2-7; v_call: TRBV19; cdr3_length: 14; cdr3_nt: TGTGCCAGTAGTCTTACTAGCGGGACCTACGAGCAGTACTTC; cdr3_aa: CASSLTSGTYEQYF
clone_size: -; d_call: TRBD2; j_call: TRBJ2-3; v_call: TRBV6-1; cdr3_length: 16; cdr3_nt: TGTGCCAGCAGTGAAGCAGGCGGGAGTAGCACAGATACGCAGTATTTT; cdr3_aa: CASSEAGGSSTDTQYF
clone_size: -; d_call: TRBD2; j_call: TRBJ2-7; v_call: TRBV7-9; cdr3_length: 16; cdr3_nt: TGTGCCAGCAGCTCGGGACTAGCGGAAGAGTTCTACGAGCAGTACTTC; cdr3_aa: CASSSGLAEEFYEQYF
clone_size: -; d_call: TRBD1; j_call: TRBJ2-6; v_call: TRBV18; cdr3_length: 18; cdr3_nt: TGTGCCAGCTCACCACCGTCAGGGGGATATTCTGGGGCCAACGTCCTGACTTTC; cdr3_aa: CASSPPSGGYSGANVLTF
clone_size: -; d_call: -; j_call: TRBJ2-5; v_call: TRBV2; cdr3_length: 13; cdr3_nt: TGTGCCAGCAGTGGAGATGGTGCAGAGACCCAGTACTTC; cdr3_aa: CASSGDGAETQYF
clone_size: -; d_call: -; j_call: TRBJ1-2; v_call: TRBV29-1; cdr3_length: 12; cdr3_nt: TGCAGCGTTCGCGGACAGCACTATGGCTACACCTTC; cdr3_aa: CSVRGQHYGYTF
clone_size: -; d_call: TRBD1; j_call: TRBJ2-3; v_call: TRBV25-1; cdr3_length: 15; cdr3_nt: TGTGCCAGCAGTTCGTGGACAGGAGACACAGATACGCAGTATTTT; cdr3_aa: CASSSWTGDTDTQYF
clone_size: -; d_call: TRBD1; j_call: TRBJ1-4; v_call: TRBV2; cdr3_length: 15; cdr3_nt: TGTGCCAGCAGTGATGTATCAGGGGGCCTCGGGAAACTGTTTTTT; cdr3_aa: CASSDVSGGLGKLFF
clone_size: -; d_call: -; j_call: TRBJ2-7; v_call: TRBV20-1; cdr3_length: 11; cdr3_nt: TGCAGTGCAACACAGGACTACGAGCAGTACTTC; cdr3_aa: CSATQDYEQYF
clone_size: -; d_call: TRBD2; j_call: TRBJ2-3; v_call: TRBV5-6; cdr3_length: 15; cdr3_nt: TGTGCCAGCAGCCAGGGACTAGCGCCCACAGATACGCAGTATTTT; cdr3_aa: CASSQGLAPTDTQYF
clone_size: -; d_call: -; j_call: TRBJ2-3; v_call: TRBV5-6; cdr3_length: 16; cdr3_nt: TGTGCCAGCAGCCGCCCTGACTCCGCTATCACAGATACGCAGTATTTT; cdr3_aa: CASSRPDSAITDTQYF